This T cell receptor beta chain was observed in a study of blood T cell repertoires in COVID-19. Measured with immunoSEQ multiplex PCR; TCRdb has only the in-frame clones, and not every one. The sample contains some 270,000 clones, 80% to 85% of which appear only once. This CDR3 has 15 amino acids. The junction had 4 bases not matched to a gene; V was cut back by 5 bases and J by 2 bases. CDR1 is LNHNV and CDR2 is YYDKDF in the germline V gene (reference sequence). The chain joins TRBV15 to TRBJ2-7; 12 nucleotides line up with TRBD2. This receptor was obtained from a person aged 65 to 79 with COVID-19, enrolled during active disease. Material for sequencing was peripheral blood. As DNA, the CDR3 is TGTGCCACCAGCCGACTAGCGGGGGCCCCCTACGAGCAGTACTTC. This encodes CATSRLAGAPYEQYF.